Below, 11 T cell receptor beta chains from the same sample are listed, as sequenced in a study of PD-L1 blockade in urothelial cancer. Time point here: pretreatment peripheral blood. Profiled with immunoSEQ multiplex PCR; TCRdb holds only in-frame clones, not every one. This sample has over 75,000 clones, with about 90% found just once. The sample here was PBMCs, taken around atezolizumab (anti-PD-L1) treatment. The receptor set was obtained from an elderly woman with urothelial cancer.

The genes are TRBV11-2 and TRBJ2-7, with D perhaps TRBD2 (5 bases). The V gene's germline CDR1 is SGHAT and CDR2 FQNNGV. Trimming left V 5 bases short and J 2 bases short, with 7 bases between. CDR3 size: 12 residues. The CDR3 protein is CASSTGTYEQYF. CDR3 coding DNA: TGTGCCAGCAGCACCGGGACCTACGAGCAGTACTTC.

The chain uses TRBV5-1 and TRBJ1-2, with 9 bases aligning to TRBD1. The CDR3 consists of 15 residues. After removal of 2 bases from V and 4 bases from J, the junction contained 6 bases not matched to a gene. Germline assignment: CDR1 SGHRS and CDR2 YFSETQ. CDR3 loop: CASSLPGQGLYGYTF. The CDR3 DNA sequence: TGCGCCAGCAGCTTACCGGGACAGGGACTCTATGGCTACACCTTC.

V is TRBV6-1 and J is TRBJ1-5, with D uncertain. Germline assignment: CDR1 MNHNS and CDR2 SASEGT. V shed 2 bases and J shed 9 bases, with 8 bases lying between them. CDR3 size: 12 residues. For the CDR3, the DNA is TGTGCCAGCAGTGAAAGAGTCGGGCCCCAGCATTTT. Its protein product is CASSERVGPQHF.

V is TRBV6-5 and J is TRBJ2-1, with a weak D call TRBD2 (6 bases). Germline CDR1 MNHEY, CDR2 SVGAGI. The CDR3 extends over 12 amino acids. Trimming shortened V by 2 bases and J by 10 bases, and 9 bases separated the two germline ends. The CDR3 is CASSYGGSEQFF. DNA of the CDR3: TGTGCCAGCAGTTACGGGGGGTCCGAGCAGTTCTTC.

This chain links TRBV27 with TRBJ1-4, with D possibly matching TRBD1 (5 bases). CDR3 length: 14 residues. The V gene lost 2 bases and the J gene lost 8 bases, with 12 bases spanning the gap. Germline V lookup: CDR1 MNHEY, CDR2 SMNVEV (reference sequence). The chain's CDR3 is CASSLQGRKEKLFF. DNA of the CDR3: TGTGCCAGCAGTTTACAGGGAAGAAAAGAAAAACTGTTTTTT.

CDR3 in amino acids: CASRTLAGLSYNEQFF. The DNA of the CDR3 is TGTGCCAGCAGAACCTTGGCGGGCCTATCCTACAATGAGCAGTTCTTC. The rearrangement joins TRBV27 to TRBJ2-1; TRBD2 is a possible D gene (5 bases). The V end lost 6 bases, the J end lost 1 base, and 16 bases lay between the germline ends. Per the germline V gene, CDR1 is MNHEY and CDR2 is SMNVEV (reference sequence). The CDR3 spans 16 residues.

The chain recombines TRBV18 with TRBJ1-5, with a weak D call TRBD1 (5 bases). V dropped 5 bases and J dropped 4 bases, with 9 bases sitting between them. The V gene's germline CDR1 is KGHSH and CDR2 LQKENI. This CDR3 region has 13 residues. The CDR3 DNA follows: TGTGCCAGCTCATCACAGGAGAATCAGCCCCAGCATTTT. Encoded protein: CASSSQENQPQHF.

The chain combines TRBV5-4 with TRBJ2-3; the match to TRBD2 covers 13 bases. Germline V gene lookup returns CDR1 SGHNT and CDR2 YYREEE (reference sequence). This CDR3 contains 16 residues. After removal of 4 bases from V and 0 bases from J, the junction contained 2 bases not matched to a gene. The CDR3 DNA follows: TGTGCCAGCAGCACGGGACTAGCGGGGAGCACAGATACGCAGTATTTT. Its translation: CASSTGLAGSTDTQYF.

The rearrangement joins TRBV2 to TRBJ1-2, with 8 bases aligning to TRBD1. The germline V gene has CDR1 SNHLY and CDR2 FYNNEI. The CDR3 contains 15 residues. Trimming at V came to 6 bases and at J to 4 bases, leaving 10 bases not matched to a gene. CDR3 sequence (DNA): TGTGCCAGCAGCCTAGGACAGGGAGGACTCTATGGCTACACCTTC. Its translation is CASSLGQGGLYGYTF.

This rearrangement joins TRBV28 to TRBJ2-7; TRBD2 aligns across 8 bases. The germline CDR1 and CDR2 sequences are MDHEN and SYDVKM. The V and J ends lost 6 bases and 1 base, in that order; junction bases with no gene match: 8. The CDR3 covers 15 residues. CDR3 sequence reads: CASSTASGPSYEQYF. As DNA, the CDR3 is TGTGCCAGCAGCACTGCTAGCGGGCCTTCCTACGAGCAGTACTTC.

The chain has TRBV6-6 and TRBJ1-1; 7 positions match TRBD1. The CDR3 has 12 residues. V lost 6 bases to trimming and J lost 7 bases; unmatched junction nucleotides: 5. Germline V gene sequence: CDR1 MNHNY, CDR2 SVGAGI (reference sequence). Here the CDR3 reads CASSGRQGEAFF. DNA of the CDR3: TGTGCCAGCAGCGGCAGACAGGGTGAAGCTTTCTTT.